These 29 T cell receptor beta chains share one sample of origin, sequenced in a study of vaccination effects on CD4 cells after COVID-19. The culture ran for roughly 10 days before CD4+ T cells were isolated. The person had a PCR-confirmed SARS-CoV-2 infection during March to December 2020. Two doses of either BNT162b2 or mRNA-1273 were given to each participant. Antigens of these TCRs are unknown. The method was immunoSEQ multiplex PCR; TCRdb's version includes in-frame clones alone and lacks a portion of them. This table holds 30,000 to 40,000 clones, around 79% found once. The sample in question was CD4+ T cells from PBMCs cultured without peptide, obtained after COVID-19 vaccination. The receptors were sampled from a human donor who had a prior SARS-CoV-2 infection.

The genes are TRBV18 and TRBJ2-5; 7 bases fit TRBD1. CDR1 and CDR2 (germline): KGHSH, LQKENI. J lost 5 bases, V lost 4 bases, and 16 bases had no gene match. This CDR3 is 17 amino acids long. The CDR3 sequence is CASSHPGQREAMETQYF. CDR3 in DNA: TGTGCCAGCTCACACCCGGGACAGAGGGAAGCAATGGAGACCCAGTACTTC.

The V call is TRBV19, the J call TRBJ2-3; no clear D gene. The CDR3 extends over 14 amino acids. In germline, CDR1 is LNHDA, CDR2 SQIVND (reference sequence). V lost 5 bases and J lost 4, with 13 bases in between. The CDR3 loop reads CASSRLHGPDTQYF. The CDR3 coding sequence is TGTGCCAGTAGTCGCCTCCATGGCCCAGATACGCAGTATTTT.

V and J are TRBV9 and TRBJ1-2; no definite D call. Trimming removed 0 bases from V and 8 bases from J, with 14 bases in between. The CDR3 runs to 14 residues. Per germline, CDR1 SGDLS and CDR2 YYNGEE. The CDR3 loop reads CASSVGLTNDGYTF. In DNA form, the CDR3 reads TGTGCCAGCAGCGTAGGGCTGACAAACGACGGCTACACCTTC.

The chain is built from TRBV9 and TRBJ2-7, with 11 nucleotides matching TRBD1. CDR3 length equals 14 residues. J was trimmed by 6 bases and V by 3 bases; bases with no gene match: 5. The germline V gene has CDR1 SGDLS and CDR2 YYNGEE. CDR3 DNA sequence: TGTGCCAGCAGCGCATATGGGACAGGGGGCGAGCAGTACTTC. It codes for CASSAYGTGGEQYF.

The V and J genes are TRBV12-3 or TRBV12-4 and TRBJ2-7; 8 bases align to TRBD1. The ends lost 0 bases at V and 12 bases at J; junction bases unmatched: 7. The CDR3 length is 13 residues. CDR3 residues: CASSLAGQGSLYF. DNA of the CDR3: TGTGCCAGCAGTTTAGCCGGACAGGGAAGTTTGTACTTC.

This chain joins TRBV18 and TRBJ2-1; 11 bases are a match to TRBD2. CDR3 size: 16 residues. V was pared by 0 bases and J by 6 bases, with 4 bases of the junction left unmatched. Germline CDR1 reads KGHSH; CDR2 reads LQKENI. In nucleotides, the CDR3 is TGTGCCAGCTCACCACCTGCACTAGCGGGAGCCAATGAGCAGTTCTTC. Its protein is CASSPPALAGANEQFF.

The CDR3 coding sequence is TGTGCCAGCAGCTTGGACAGGTGGAGCAATGAGCAGTTCTTC. Translating gives CASSLDRWSNEQFF. The chain has TRBV5-4 and TRBJ2-1; maybe TRBD1 (5 bases). V was shortened by 0 bases and J by 6 bases, with 10 bases between the two germline ends. The CDR3 sequence is 14 residues long. Per the germline V gene, CDR1 is SGHNT and CDR2 is YYREEE (reference sequence).

The chain has TRBV10-3 and TRBJ2-7; 13 bases fit TRBD2. Germline V gene data show CDR1 as ENHRY and CDR2 as SYGVKD. The CDR3 runs to 20 residues. With 3 bases clipped from V and 0 bases from J, the junction kept 14 bases outside the gene matches. The CDR3 loop reads CAISDSGTSGKGTSSYEQYF. Here the CDR3 DNA reads TGTGCCATCAGTGACTCCGGGACTAGCGGGAAGGGGACGAGCTCCTACGAGCAGTACTTC.

The chain employs TRBV9 and TRBJ2-7, with 11 nucleotides matching TRBD2. J lost 5 bases, V lost 4 bases, and 8 bases had no gene match. The CDR3 consists of 15 residues. CDR1 is SGDLS and CDR2 is YYNGEE in the germline V gene. The CDR3, as DNA: TGTGCCAGCAGCAAGGGACTAGCGGTTTCCCACGAGCAGTACTTC. This encodes CASSKGLAVSHEQYF.

DNA of the CDR3: TGTGCCAGCAGCTGGGACTATTCGGCAGATACGCAGTATTTT. Its translation is CASSWDYSADTQYF. V is TRBV5-5 and J is TRBJ2-3, with TRBD2 matching 7 bases. This CDR3 is 14 amino acids long. CDR1 is SGHKS and CDR2 is YYEKEE in the germline V gene (reference sequence). Trimming cost V 3 bases and J 4 bases; bases outside gene matches: 5.

The chain is built from TRBV29-1 and TRBJ2-5; the D is unclear. The CDR3 runs 11 residues. V lost 6 bases to trimming and J lost 1 base, with 6 bases between them. CDR1 and CDR2 from the germline V gene are SQVTM and ANQGSEA. The CDR3 is CSVGSQETQYF. The DNA for the CDR3 is TGCAGCGTGGGGTCCCAAGAGACCCAGTACTTC.

The chain has TRBV5-4 and TRBJ2-3; 7 bases align to TRBD2. V shed 5 bases and J 4 bases; nucleotides not matched to a gene: 10. The CDR3 length is 15 residues. The V gene's germline CDR1 is SGHNT and CDR2 YYREEE (reference sequence). DNA for the CDR3: TGTGCCAGCAGGGCAGGACTAGGGGAAGCAGATACGCAGTATTTT. It translates to CASRAGLGEADTQYF.

V gene TRBV6-5 combines with J gene TRBJ2-2; D is unclear. The CDR3 spans 13 residues. The germline gives CDR1 MNHEY, CDR2 SVGAGI. Deletions cut 6 bases from V and 4 bases from J, with 9 bases between. This CDR3 reads CASRRTATGELFF. The CDR3 DNA is TGTGCCAGCAGACGGACGGCCACCGGGGAGCTGTTTTTT.

The J gene is TRBJ2-7, the V gene TRBV7-6; 11 bases align to TRBD1. CDR3 length equals 16 residues. Trimming took 1 base from V and 2 from J; bases not matched to a gene: 4. Germline values: CDR1 SGHVS, CDR2 FNYEAQ. CDR3 nucleotides: TGTGCCAGCAGCTTAGTTTCGGGACAGGGGGCCTACGAGCAGTACTTC. Translation: CASSLVSGQGAYEQYF.

The chain employs TRBV18 and TRBJ1-1; TRBD1 might be the D (5 bases). V lost 6 bases and J lost 3, with 14 bases in between. The CDR3 consists of 14 residues. Germline V lookup: CDR1 KGHSH, CDR2 LQKENI. Here the CDR3 DNA reads TGTGCCAGCTCCCCCAGGGTAAGAGACACTGAAGCTTTCTTT. Translated, it gives CASSPRVRDTEAFF.

This clone was detected once. The chain couples TRBV5-1 to TRBJ2-4, with D uncertain. Germline lookup yields CDR1 SGHRS and CDR2 YFSETQ. V dropped 4 bases and J dropped 5 bases, with 16 bases sitting between them. This CDR3 has 15 residues. The DNA for the CDR3 is TGCGCCAGCAGCCTGGCGCTCCAGTCTCAAAACATTCAGTACTTC. Translating gives CASSLALQSQNIQYF.

The chain uses TRBV7-2 and TRBJ2-7, with TRBD2 identical over 12 bases. The ends lost 2 bases at V and 3 bases at J; junction bases unmatched: 2. Germline loops: CDR1 SGHTA, CDR2 FQGNSA. The CDR3 sequence is 15 residues long. The CDR3: CASSLTSGRNYEQYF. The CDR3 DNA follows: TGTGCCAGCAGCTTAACTAGCGGGAGGAACTACGAGCAGTACTTC. The full variable domain, rest sourced from reference TRBV7-2 and TRBJ2-7, is GAGVSQSPSNKVTEKGKDVELRCDPISGHTALYWYRQSLGQGLEFLIYFQGNSAPDKSGLPSDRFSAERTGGSVSTLTIQRTQQEDSAVYLCASSLTSGRNYEQYFGPGTRLTVT.

The rearrangement uses TRBV18 and TRBJ1-1; perhaps TRBD1 as D (6 bases). The CDR3 loop spans 12 amino acids. The V and J ends lost 0 bases and 9 bases respectively, with 8 bases between them. Germline V gene lookup returns CDR1 KGHSH and CDR2 LQKENI. Written as DNA, the CDR3 is TGTGCCAGCTCACCACCCACAGGGAAAGCTTTCTTT. Protein: CASSPPTGKAFF.

The rearrangement links TRBV12-3 or TRBV12-4 to TRBJ2-5; D possibly matches TRBD1 or TRBD2 (5 bases each). The V end was cut by 1 base, the J end by 4 bases, with 7 bases between. This CDR3 has 13 residues. CDR3 sequence reads: CASSLGGVETQYF. CDR3 nucleotide sequence: TGTGCCAGCAGTTTAGGAGGGGTAGAGACCCAGTACTTC.

The chain combines TRBV6-5 with TRBJ2-7, with a tentative D call TRBD2 (5 bases). Germline V gene data show CDR1 as MNHEY and CDR2 as SVGAGI. The CDR3 sequence is 13 residues long. The ends were cut back, 0 bases at V and 6 bases at J, with 9 bases in the middle. The CDR3 here is CASSYSTGVEQYF. CDR3 coding DNA: TGTGCCAGCAGTTACTCGACCGGGGTCGAGCAGTACTTC.

This clone was counted between two and nine times. V usage is TRBV7-2 and J usage is TRBJ2-2, with 9 bases aligning to TRBD1. The V gene end was trimmed by 10 bases and the J gene end by 5 bases; junction bases not matched to a gene: 5. The CDR3 extends over 13 amino acids. Per germline, CDR1 SGHTA and CDR2 FQGNSA. The CDR3 protein is CATGTGSTGELFF. CDR3 coding DNA: TGTGCCACCGGGACAGGGTCGACCGGGGAGCTGTTTTTT. The variable domain in full, with the rest retrieved from reference TRBV7-2 and TRBJ2-2, is GAGVSQSPSNKVTEKGKDVELRCDPISGHTALYWYRQSLGQGLEFLIYFQGNSAPDKSGLPSDRFSAERTGGSVSTLTIQRTQQEDSAVYLCATGTGSTGELFFGEGSRLTVL.

V is TRBV29-1 and J is TRBJ2-6; 9 bases match TRBD1. V lost 5 bases and J lost 0; bases outside the gene matches: 5. Germline CDR1 and CDR2: SQVTM and ANQGSEA. This CDR3 has 16 amino acids. In nucleotides, the CDR3 is TGCAGCGTTTCGACAGGGGGACTCTCTGGGGCCAACGTCCTGACTTTC. The encoded protein is CSVSTGGLSGANVLTF.

In this sample, this clone turned up a few times. This rearrangement joins TRBV12-3 or TRBV12-4 to TRBJ1-5; D not resolved. The length of the CDR3 is 12 residues. V lost 2 bases and J 6 bases, leaving 5 bases between the germline ends. Here the CDR3 DNA reads TGTGCCAGCAGTTTAAATGCTCAGCCCCAGCATTTT. Residues: CASSLNAQPQHF.

The J gene is TRBJ1-2, the V gene TRBV25-1; 7 positions match TRBD1. Germline loops: CDR1 MGHDK, CDR2 SYGVNS. V was pared by 3 bases and J by 5 bases, with 12 bases of the junction left unmatched. The CDR3 sequence is 16 residues long. DNA of the CDR3: TGTGCCAGCAGTGACCCCCGACAGGGAAGGGGTTATGGCTACACCTTC. Protein product: CASSDPRQGRGYGYTF.

The chain is built from TRBV18 and TRBJ1-1; 7 bases match TRBD1. V lost 0 bases, J lost 1 base, and 2 bases stayed unmatched. Germline V gives CDR1 KGHSH, CDR2 LQKENI. The CDR3 covers 15 residues. CDR3: CASSPPAGGNTEAFF. In nucleotides, the CDR3 is TGTGCCAGCTCACCACCGGCAGGGGGGAACACTGAAGCTTTCTTT.

The chain links TRBV9 to TRBJ2-7, with unresolved D. The CDR3 spans 18 residues. The germline V and J ends were trimmed by 0 bases and 2 bases, with 21 bases remaining between them. Per the germline V gene, CDR1 is SGDLS and CDR2 is YYNGEE. The CDR3 reads CASSVGPGEARAPYEQYF. In DNA, the CDR3 is TGTGCCAGCAGCGTAGGTCCGGGTGAGGCAAGAGCTCCCTACGAGCAGTACTTC.

This chain connects TRBV28 to TRBJ1-2; 8 bases fit TRBD1. The CDR3 runs to 15 residues. The ends lost 7 bases at V and 4 bases at J; junction bases unmatched: 11. Germline CDR1 MDHEN, CDR2 SYDVKM. The CDR3 is CASKAGGKEGYGYTF. The DNA of the CDR3 is TGTGCCAGCAAAGCAGGGGGCAAGGAAGGCTATGGCTACACCTTC.

Only a few counts were recorded for this clone. The chain joins TRBV7-9 to TRBJ1-2; D possibly corresponds to TRBD1 (5 bases). The CDR3 loop spans 11 amino acids. CDR1 is SEHNR and CDR2 is FQNEAQ in the germline V gene (reference sequence). V shed 5 bases and J shed 8 bases, with 9 bases lying between them. CDR3 in amino acids: CASSRGGGYTF. The DNA for the CDR3 is TGTGCCAGCAGCCGGGGCGGGGGCTACACCTTC.

The chain carries TRBV27 and TRBJ1-1; D perhaps matches TRBD1 (6 bases). This CDR3 is 20 amino acids long. V dropped 5 bases and J dropped 5 bases, with 33 bases sitting between them. Germline CDR1 is MNHEY and CDR2 is SMNVEV (reference sequence). The CDR3 DNA reads as TGTGCCAGCAGTCCTTACCTATTAAAGAGGGCTGCGGGGGCGCGAACTGAAGCTTTCTTT. Its protein is CASSPYLLKRAAGARTEAFF.